Listed here are 5 T cell receptor beta chains from one sample, sequenced in a study of blood T cell repertoires in COVID-19. Method: immunoSEQ multiplex PCR; TCRdb's copy keeps in-frame clones and lacks some. This sample yields approximately 90,000 clones, of which just under 85% are seen a single time; 3.4% belongs to the top ten. Sequences were obtained from peripheral blood. The receptors shown here come from a man aged 45 to 65 with acute or convalescent COVID-19.

This chain connects TRBV6-5 to TRBJ2-7, with 7 bases that match TRBD1. CDR3 length: 12 amino acids. CDR1 and CDR2 (germline): MNHEY, SVGAGI. The V gene end was trimmed by 8 bases and the J gene end by 5 bases; junction bases not matched to a gene: 6. The CDR3 region is CASGRQGNEQYF. The CDR3 DNA is TGTGCCAGCGGACGACAGGGCAACGAGCAGTACTTC.

This clone showed up just once. The chain joins TRBV20-1 to TRBJ2-7; tentatively, D is TRBD1 (6 bases). Trimming took off 7 bases at V and 5 bases at J, with 12 bases between the two ends. Per germline, CDR1 DFQATT and CDR2 SNEGSKA (reference sequence). There are 11 residues in the CDR3. CDR3 protein: CSVLQGNEQYF. CDR3 DNA sequence: TGCAGTGTCCTACAGGGAAACGAGCAGTACTTC.

This clone was picked up one time. The V call is TRBV19, the J call TRBJ2-1, with 9 bases matching TRBD1. This CDR3 is 17 amino acids long. After removal of 6 bases from V and 6 bases from J, the junction contained 15 bases not matched to a gene. The V gene's germline CDR1 is LNHDA and CDR2 SQIVND (reference sequence). In DNA form, the CDR3 reads TGTGCCAGTAGCGACTTTACCGGGACAGGGAAAGGCAATGAGCAGTTCTTC. It translates to CASSDFTGTGKGNEQFF.

CDR3: CAWSVRQGQYVDTQYF. CDR3 coding DNA: TGTGCCTGGAGTGTACGACAGGGGCAATACGTAGATACGCAGTATTTT. This chain connects TRBV30 to TRBJ2-3; 8 bases match TRBD1. V lost 0 bases and J lost 5; bases outside the gene matches: 10. Looked up from germline, CDR1 is GTSNPN and CDR2 is SVGIG (reference sequence). The CDR3 extends over 16 amino acids.

This chain joins TRBV19 and TRBJ2-7; TRBD2 aligns across 8 bases. The J segment lost 3 bases and the V segment lost 10 bases, leaving 11 bases of the junction unmatched. The CDR3 contains 14 residues. CDR1 is LNHDA and CDR2 is SQIVND in the germline V gene (reference sequence). The CDR3 protein is CATAAGTSFYEQYF. CDR3 sequence (DNA): TGTGCCACCGCTGCCGGGACTAGTTTCTACGAGCAGTACTTC.